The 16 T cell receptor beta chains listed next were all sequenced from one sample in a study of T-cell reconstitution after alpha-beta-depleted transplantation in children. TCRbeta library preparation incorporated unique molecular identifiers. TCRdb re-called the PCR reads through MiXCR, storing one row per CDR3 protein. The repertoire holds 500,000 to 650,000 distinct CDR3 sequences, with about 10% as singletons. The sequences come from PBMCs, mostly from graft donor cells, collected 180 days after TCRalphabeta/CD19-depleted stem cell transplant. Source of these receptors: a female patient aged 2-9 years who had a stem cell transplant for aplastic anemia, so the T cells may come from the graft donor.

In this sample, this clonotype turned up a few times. Here the CDR3 reads CASSDNRVISNQPQHF. As DNA, the CDR3 is TGTGCCAGCAGTGACAACAGGGTTATTAGCAATCAGCCCCAGCATTTT. V gene TRBV12-3 or TRBV12-4 combines with J gene TRBJ1-5, with a tentative D call TRBD1 (6 bases). The CDR3 is 16 amino acids. V dropped 5 bases and J dropped 0 bases, with 14 bases sitting between them.

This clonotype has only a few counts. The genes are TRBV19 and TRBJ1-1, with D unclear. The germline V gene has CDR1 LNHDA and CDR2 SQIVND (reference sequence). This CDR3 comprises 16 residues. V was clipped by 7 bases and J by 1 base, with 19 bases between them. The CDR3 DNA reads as TGTGCCAGTACCCCGTTATCTCGGACTACGAACACTGAAGCTTTCTTT. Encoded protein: CASTPLSRTTNTEAFF.

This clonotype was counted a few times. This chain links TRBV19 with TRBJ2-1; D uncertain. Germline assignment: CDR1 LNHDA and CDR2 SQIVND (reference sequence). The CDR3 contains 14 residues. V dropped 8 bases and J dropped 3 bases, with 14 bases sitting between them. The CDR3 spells CASQRHAIYNEQFF. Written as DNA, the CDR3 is TGTGCCAGTCAAAGACATGCGATCTACAATGAGCAGTTCTTC.

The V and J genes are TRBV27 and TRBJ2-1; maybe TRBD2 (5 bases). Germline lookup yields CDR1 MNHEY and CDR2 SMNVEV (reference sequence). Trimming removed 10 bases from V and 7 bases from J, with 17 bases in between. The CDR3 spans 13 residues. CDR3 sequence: CAIALLGDNEQFF. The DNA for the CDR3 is TGTGCCATCGCCTTGCTCGGGGATAATGAGCAGTTCTTC.

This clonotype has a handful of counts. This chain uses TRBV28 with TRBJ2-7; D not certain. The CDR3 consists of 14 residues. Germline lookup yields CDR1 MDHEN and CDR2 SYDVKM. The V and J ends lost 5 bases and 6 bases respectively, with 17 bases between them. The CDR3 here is CASSPLGALAEQYF. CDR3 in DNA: TGTGCCAGCAGTCCCCTAGGCGCCCTGGCCGAGCAGTACTTC.

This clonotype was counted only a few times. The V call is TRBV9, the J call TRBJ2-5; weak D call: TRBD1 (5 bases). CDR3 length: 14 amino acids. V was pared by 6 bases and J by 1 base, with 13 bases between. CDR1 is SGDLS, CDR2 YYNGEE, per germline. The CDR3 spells CASNRQETQETQYF. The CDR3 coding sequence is TGTGCCAGCAACAGGCAGGAAACCCAAGAGACCCAGTACTTC.

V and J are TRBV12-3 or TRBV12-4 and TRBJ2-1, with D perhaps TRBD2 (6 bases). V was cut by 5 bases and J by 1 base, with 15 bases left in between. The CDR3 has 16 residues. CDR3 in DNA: TGTGCCAGCAGTCAGGGTAGCGGTTATTCCTACAATGAGCAGTTCTTC. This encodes CASSQGSGYSYNEQFF.

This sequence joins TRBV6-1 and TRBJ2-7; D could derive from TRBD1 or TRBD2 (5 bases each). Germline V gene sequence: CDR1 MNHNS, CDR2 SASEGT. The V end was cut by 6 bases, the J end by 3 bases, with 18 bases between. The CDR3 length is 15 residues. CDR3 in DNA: TGTGCCAGCAGCTCGAGCGGCCCAAGGGGCTACGAGCAGTACTTC. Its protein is CASSSSGPRGYEQYF.

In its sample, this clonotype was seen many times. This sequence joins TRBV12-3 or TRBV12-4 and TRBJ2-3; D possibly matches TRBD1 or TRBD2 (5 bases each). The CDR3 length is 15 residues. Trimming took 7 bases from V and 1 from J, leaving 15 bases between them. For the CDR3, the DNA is TGTGCCAGCACCCTGGGACGGGGCGGCACAGATACGCAGTATTTT. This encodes CASTLGRGGTDTQYF.

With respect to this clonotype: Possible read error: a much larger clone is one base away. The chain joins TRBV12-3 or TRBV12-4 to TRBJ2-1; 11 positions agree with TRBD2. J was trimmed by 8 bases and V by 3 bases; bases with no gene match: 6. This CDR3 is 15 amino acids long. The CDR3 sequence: CASSFHLAGGDEQFF. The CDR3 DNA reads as TGTGCCAGCAGTTTTCATCTAGCGGGAGGCGATGAGCAGTTCTTC.

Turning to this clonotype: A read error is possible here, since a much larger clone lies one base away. The CDR3 sequence: CSALRLAGSTYTQYF. CDR3 in DNA: TGCAGTGCTCTTAGACTAGCGGGAAGCACATATACGCAGTATTTT. The chain couples TRBV20-1 to TRBJ2-3, with 11 bases aligning to TRBD2. The CDR3 spans 15 residues. Germline V lookup: CDR1 DFQATT, CDR2 SNEGSKA (reference sequence).

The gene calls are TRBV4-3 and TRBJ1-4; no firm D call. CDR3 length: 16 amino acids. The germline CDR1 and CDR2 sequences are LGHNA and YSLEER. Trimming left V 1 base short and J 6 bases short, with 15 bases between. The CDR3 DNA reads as TGCGCCAGCAGCCAAGTCTGGCCGGAGGGAGATGAAAAACTGTTTTTT. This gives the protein CASSQVWPEGDEKLFF.

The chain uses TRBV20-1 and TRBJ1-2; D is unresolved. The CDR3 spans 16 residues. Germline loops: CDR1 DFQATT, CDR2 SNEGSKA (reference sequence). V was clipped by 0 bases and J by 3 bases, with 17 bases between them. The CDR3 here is CSARDLLFQEDYGYTF. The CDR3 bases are TGCAGTGCTAGAGATCTGCTTTTTCAGGAGGACTATGGCTACACCTTC.

In DNA, the CDR3 is TGTGCCTGGAGTGTACCCTACACTGAAGCTTTCTTT. It is translated as CAWSVPYTEAFF. This sequence joins TRBV30 and TRBJ1-1, with D uncertain. V lost 0 bases and J lost 3, with 5 bases in between. Germline V gene sequence: CDR1 GTSNPN, CDR2 SVGIG (reference sequence). The CDR3 totals 12 residues.

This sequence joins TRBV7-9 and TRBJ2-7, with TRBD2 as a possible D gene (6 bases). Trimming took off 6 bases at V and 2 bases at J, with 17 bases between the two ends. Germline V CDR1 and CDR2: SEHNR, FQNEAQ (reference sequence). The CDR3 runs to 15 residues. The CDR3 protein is CASSSAPGLAYEQYF. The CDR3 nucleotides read TGTGCCAGCAGTTCTGCCCCGGGACTTGCCTACGAGCAGTACTTC. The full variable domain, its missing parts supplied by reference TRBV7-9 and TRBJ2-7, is DTGVSQNPRHKITKRGQNVTFRCDPISEHNRLYWYRQTLGQGPEFLTYFQNEAQLEKSRLLSDRFSAERPKGSFSTLEIQRTEQGDSAMYLCASSSAPGLAYEQYFGPGTRLTVT.

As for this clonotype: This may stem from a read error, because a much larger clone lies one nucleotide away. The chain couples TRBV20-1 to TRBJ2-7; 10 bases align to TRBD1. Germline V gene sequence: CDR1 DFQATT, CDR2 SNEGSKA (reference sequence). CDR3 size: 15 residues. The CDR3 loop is CSAFRRDRGSYQQYF. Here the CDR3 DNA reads TGCAGTGCTTTTCGCCGGGACAGGGGCTCCTACCAGCAGTACTTC.